Following are 30 T cell receptor beta chains from one sample sequenced in a study of CD8 T cells in ankylosing spondylitis. One entry per CDR3 protein, called by TCRdb with MiXCR from the 5' RACE reads. Among 190,000 or so distinct CDR3 sequences listed, more than 10% were seen once. The specimen was blood, either unsorted or a sorted T cell fraction (not recorded which). The receptors were gathered from a male donor with ankylosing spondylitis or in good health (not recorded which).

The chain employs TRBV30 and TRBJ1-1; D not certain. The CDR3 totals 13 residues. Germline CDR1 and CDR2: GTSNPN and SVGIG (reference sequence). The V end was cut by 0 bases, the J end by 1 base, with 6 bases between. The CDR3 bases are TGTGCCTGGAGTGTACAAACGAACACTGAAGCTTTCTTT. Translated, it gives CAWSVQTNTEAFF.

A few counts support this clonotype. CDR3 residues: CASSPHGGDTQYF. CDR3 DNA sequence: TGTGCCAGCAGCCCGCACGGGGGAGATACGCAGTATTTT. The chain uses TRBV7-6 and TRBJ2-3, with D perhaps matching TRBD2 (6 bases). The CDR3 contains 13 residues. The V end lost 5 bases, the J end lost 5 bases, and 11 bases lay between the germline ends. Germline lookup yields CDR1 SGHVS and CDR2 FNYEAQ.

The rearrangement uses TRBV11-1 and TRBJ1-5; maybe TRBD1 (5 bases). V lost 1 base to trimming and J lost 5 bases, with 18 bases between them. Germline V gene lookup returns CDR1 SGHAT and CDR2 FQDESV (reference sequence). CDR3 size: 17 residues. Written as DNA, the CDR3 is TGTGCCAGCAGCTTAGACGGTTGGCAGGGCGACTATCAGCCCCAGCATTTT. This gives the protein CASSLDGWQGDYQPQHF.

The chain combines TRBV5-8 with TRBJ2-7; D might be TRBD1 (7 bases). The CDR3 extends over 17 amino acids. The ends were cut back, 2 bases at V and 5 bases at J, with 23 bases in the middle. Germline V gives CDR1 SGHTS, CDR2 YDEGEE. This CDR3 reads CASSFQQGRTSEDEQYF. The CDR3 DNA is TGTGCCAGCAGCTTTCAACAGGGGAGGACCAGCGAGGACGAGCAGTACTTC.

This clonotype turned up a few times. The V and J genes are TRBV27 and TRBJ2-1; D gene uncertain. The CDR3 is 14 residues long. Germline V CDR1 and CDR2: MNHEY, SMNVEV (reference sequence). Trimming removed 1 base at V and 7 bases at J, with 11 bases between. Here the CDR3 DNA reads TGTGCCAGCAGTTTATGGTCCGAACGGAATGAGCAGTTCTTC. The encoded protein is CASSLWSERNEQFF.

This clonotype was seen more than once but under ten times. The CDR3, as DNA: TGCAGTGCTAGAGGGGCAGTCTATGGCTACACCTTC. Encoded protein: CSARGAVYGYTF. The chain joins TRBV20-1 to TRBJ1-2, with no clear D. V lost 1 base and J lost 4, with 7 bases in between. This CDR3 comprises 12 residues. The germline CDR1 and CDR2 sequences are DFQATT and SNEGSKA (reference sequence).

The chain couples TRBV7-8 to TRBJ2-2, with D perhaps matching TRBD2 (6 bases). Germline V gene data show CDR1 as SGHVS and CDR2 as FQNEAQ. V dropped 2 bases and J dropped 4 bases, with 20 bases sitting between them. There are 18 residues in the CDR3. CDR3 loop: CASSLPRRGLSATGELFF. The CDR3 DNA reads as TGTGCCAGCAGCTTACCACGGCGGGGTCTATCGGCCACCGGGGAGCTGTTTTTT.

This clonotype was counted a few times. The chain employs TRBV7-8 and TRBJ2-7; possible D gene TRBD2, 6 bases. This CDR3 has 14 amino acids. Germline CDR1 and CDR2: SGHVS and FQNEAQ. With 3 bases removed from V and 3 bases from J, the gap between germline ends came to 12 bases. The CDR3 region has the DNA TGTGCCAGCAGCTTCGGCGGGGCCATCTACGAGCAGTACTTC. Translation: CASSFGGAIYEQYF.

The chain recombines TRBV5-6 with TRBJ1-5; tentatively, D is TRBD1 (6 bases). This CDR3 is 15 amino acids long. Per germline, CDR1 SGHDT and CDR2 YYEEEE. The germline V and J ends were trimmed by 1 base and 3 bases, with 11 bases remaining between them. CDR3 amino acids: CASSLTGFNNQPQHF. CDR3 DNA: TGTGCCAGCAGCTTGACAGGGTTTAACAATCAGCCCCAGCATTTT. Combining the CDR3 with reference TRBV5-6 and TRBJ1-5 gives the whole variable domain DAGVTQSPTHLIKTRGQQVTLRCSPKSGHDTVSWYQQALGQGPQFIFQYYEEEERQRGNFPDRFSGHQFPNYSSELNVNALLLGDSALYLCASSLTGFNNQPQHFGDGTRLSIL.

This clonotype has just a few counts. J is TRBJ2-1 and V is TRBV19; D is ambiguous. Germline V gene data show CDR1 as LNHDA and CDR2 as SQIVND (reference sequence). V gave up 3 bases and J gave up 12 bases, with 9 bases separating them. This CDR3 contains 11 residues. CDR3 sequence reads: CASSMGVGQFF. The CDR3 coding sequence is TGTGCCAGTAGTATGGGTGTGGGGCAGTTCTTC.

V gene TRBV14 combines with J gene TRBJ2-1; TRBD2 is a possible D gene (5 bases). The CDR3 length is 11 residues. The germline V and J ends were trimmed by 4 bases and 12 bases, with 10 bases remaining between them. The germline CDR1 and CDR2 sequences are SGHDN and FVKESK. The CDR3 region is CASSLGLSQFF. In nucleotides, the CDR3 is TGTGCCAGCAGCCTTGGACTGTCGCAGTTCTTC.

This clonotype appeared a few times. The rearrangement joins TRBV29-1 to TRBJ1-2, with no clear D. The CDR3 has 9 residues. Trimming took 7 bases from V and 7 from J, leaving 7 bases between them. Per the germline V gene, CDR1 is SQVTM and CDR2 is ANQGSEA. CDR3 in DNA: TGCAGCGCCCGGGGTGGCTACACCTTC. This gives the protein CSARGGYTF.

This clonotype was detected a few times. J is TRBJ2-7 and V is TRBV5-1, with 16 nucleotides matching TRBD2. This CDR3 is 16 amino acids long. Germline V gene sequence: CDR1 SGHRS, CDR2 YFSETQ. Trimming removed 4 bases from V and 7 bases from J; junction bases left unmatched: 8. The CDR3 is CASSLGTSGGAWEQYF. The CDR3 DNA sequence: TGCGCCAGCAGCCTCGGGACTAGCGGGGGGGCCTGGGAGCAGTACTTC.

The chain employs TRBV6-5 and TRBJ2-1; the D is unclear. Trimming left V 0 bases short and J 5 bases short, with 17 bases between. Germline V gene data show CDR1 as MNHEY and CDR2 as SVGAGI. CDR3 length equals 17 residues. The CDR3 DNA sequence: TGTGCCAGCAGTTACTCGGGATTGGGGAAAGCGAACAATGAGCAGTTCTTC. This gives the protein CASSYSGLGKANNEQFF.

The rearrangement joins TRBV30 to TRBJ2-3; the match to TRBD1 covers 7 bases. Germline CDR1 reads GTSNPN; CDR2 reads SVGIG (reference sequence). After removal of 1 base from V and 1 base from J, the junction contained 2 bases not matched to a gene. The CDR3 loop spans 14 amino acids. CDR3 nucleotide sequence: TGTGCCTGGAGTGCCGGGACAGGCACAGATACGCAGTATTTT. It translates to CAWSAGTGTDTQYF.

This chain joins TRBV13 and TRBJ1-2; D ambiguous. Germline V lookup: CDR1 PRHDT, CDR2 FYEKMQ (reference sequence). The CDR3 has 15 residues. V lost 4 bases, J lost 8 bases, and 20 bases lay in between. The CDR3 sequence is CASSSRGWGSEGYTF. The CDR3 DNA is TGTGCCAGCAGCTCCCGAGGGTGGGGATCCGAGGGCTACACCTTC.

In this sample, this clonotype turned up many times. The chain links TRBV29-1 to TRBJ1-2, with no clear D. V was pared by 3 bases and J by 3 bases, with 8 bases between. The CDR3 extends over 12 amino acids. Germline assignment: CDR1 SQVTM and CDR2 ANQGSEA. CDR3 sequence (DNA): TGCAGCGTTGATCGGCCATACTATGGCTACACCTTC. This encodes CSVDRPYYGYTF. Based on the CDR3 plus reference TRBV29-1 and TRBJ1-2, the full variable domain is SAVISQKPSRDICQRGTSLTIQCQVDSQVTMMFWYRQQPGQSLTLIATANQGSEATYESGFVIDKFPISRPNLTFSTLTVSNMSPEDSSIYLCSVDRPYYGYTFGSGTRLTVV.

The sample holds many counts of this clonotype. The chain is built from TRBV4-1 and TRBJ1-2, with D maybe TRBD1 (5 bases). V lost 1 base, J lost 2 bases, and 17 bases lay in between. This CDR3 comprises 17 residues. Looked up from germline, CDR1 is MGHRA and CDR2 is YSYEKL. CDR3 protein: CASSQVRDAAQNYGYTF. The CDR3 DNA sequence: TGCGCCAGCAGCCAAGTGCGGGACGCCGCCCAGAACTATGGCTACACCTTC.

This chain links TRBV27 with TRBJ2-3; 7 bases agree with TRBD2. The germline gives CDR1 MNHEY, CDR2 SMNVEV (reference sequence). Germline trimming cut 8 bases from V and 2 bases from J; bases unmatched to any gene: 4. The CDR3 sequence is 13 residues long. The DNA of the CDR3 is TGTGCCAGCGGTACTAGCGACACAGATACGCAGTATTTT. Amino acids: CASGTSDTDTQYF.

V and J are TRBV7-9 and TRBJ2-7; D remains unclear. V was clipped by 5 bases and J by 7 bases, with 12 bases between them. Germline V gene lookup returns CDR1 SEHNR and CDR2 FQNEAQ (reference sequence). This CDR3 is 12 amino acids long. The CDR3 coding sequence is TGTGCCAGCAGCCACTCTCCCGGGGAGCAGTACTTC. Its translation is CASSHSPGEQYF.

CDR3 in amino acids: CASSLDGGPRTGELFF. The CDR3 DNA reads as TGTGCCAGCAGCTTAGACGGAGGGCCGAGAACCGGGGAGCTGTTTTTT. This rearrangement joins TRBV7-6 to TRBJ2-2; D may be TRBD2 (6 bases). Deletions cut 1 base from V and 5 bases from J, with 14 bases between. Germline CDR1 is SGHVS and CDR2 is FNYEAQ. This CDR3 has 16 residues.

The rearrangement joins TRBV6-1 to TRBJ2-7; D is perhaps TRBD1 (5 bases). This CDR3 is built from 12 residues. Looked up from germline, CDR1 is MNHNS and CDR2 is SASEGT. The V end lost 7 bases, the J end lost 4 bases, and 11 bases lay between the germline ends. CDR3 sequence: CASTQGSYEQYF. Written as DNA, the CDR3 is TGTGCCAGCACCCAGGGATCTTACGAGCAGTACTTC.

In its sample, this clonotype was seen a few times. The chain's CDR3 is CASSFPQRHSYNEQFF. CDR3 in DNA: TGTGCCAGCAGTTTTCCTCAGCGGCACTCCTACAATGAGCAGTTCTTC. The V and J genes are TRBV28 and TRBJ2-1, with D maybe TRBD2 (5 bases). The CDR3 extends over 16 amino acids. V was pared by 3 bases and J by 0 bases, with 12 bases between. Germline V gene lookup returns CDR1 MDHEN and CDR2 SYDVKM.

This chain connects TRBV3-1 to TRBJ2-5, with 8 nucleotides matching TRBD2. V dropped 1 base and J dropped 4; count of bases not matched to a gene: 2. CDR1 and CDR2 (germline): LGHDT, YNNKEL (reference sequence). The CDR3 is 14 amino acids. In nucleotides, the CDR3 is TGTGCCAGCAGCCAAGCGGGGGGGATAGAGACCCAGTACTTC. Translated: CASSQAGGIETQYF.

The chain uses TRBV6-5 and TRBJ1-1; the D gene is possibly TRBD1 (5 bases). The CDR3 is 13 residues long. Germline lookup yields CDR1 MNHEY and CDR2 SVGAGI. Trimming removed 2 bases at V and 7 bases at J, with 11 bases between. The CDR3 reads CASSYGAGLEAFF. The CDR3 region has the DNA TGTGCCAGCAGTTACGGGGCCGGTCTTGAAGCTTTCTTT.

CDR3 nucleotides: TGTGCCAGCGGGGGCCCGCTAAGAGAGACCCAGTACTTC. Encoded protein: CASGGPLRETQYF. V usage is TRBV6-1 and J usage is TRBJ2-5; TRBD1 might be the D (6 bases). V lost 8 bases to trimming and J lost 4 bases, with 14 bases between them. Per the germline V gene, CDR1 is MNHNS and CDR2 is SASEGT. The CDR3 runs 13 residues.

This rearrangement joins TRBV3-1 to TRBJ2-3; D gene unclear. Looked up from germline, CDR1 is LGHDT and CDR2 is YNNKEL (reference sequence). The CDR3 contains 16 residues. Between the trimmed V and J ends, which lost 1 base and 0 bases, there was a span of 11 bases. The CDR3 bases are TGTGCCAGCAGCCAAGTTTACGGCACTAGCACAGATACGCAGTATTTT. It codes for CASSQVYGTSTDTQYF.

This chain joins TRBV9 and TRBJ2-3; D gene ambiguous. Germline V gene lookup returns CDR1 SGDLS and CDR2 YYNGEE. With 0 bases removed from V and 3 bases from J, the gap between germline ends came to 11 bases. The CDR3 length is 15 residues. The CDR3 spells CASSVDGIATDTQYF. The DNA for the CDR3 is TGTGCCAGCAGCGTAGATGGGATTGCTACAGATACGCAGTATTTT. Combining the CDR3 with reference TRBV9 and TRBJ2-3 gives the whole variable domain DSGVTQTPKHLITATGQRVTLRCSPRSGDLSVYWYQQSLDQGLQFLIQYYNGEERAKGNILERFSAQQFPDLHSELNLSSLELGDSALYFCASSVDGIATDTQYFGPGTRLTVL.

This clonotype appeared a few times. The CDR3 DNA is TGTGCCAGCACGATAACAGGGGCGCTTATCTATGGCTACACCTTC. Amino acids: CASTITGALIYGYTF. The chain has TRBV18 and TRBJ1-2; 7 nucleotides line up with TRBD1. The germline gives CDR1 KGHSH, CDR2 LQKENI. The J segment lost 4 bases and the V segment lost 8 bases, leaving 13 bases of the junction unmatched. The CDR3 is made up of 15 amino acids.

There are many counts of this clonotype. This chain connects TRBV12-3 or TRBV12-4 to TRBJ1-1; 7 bases fit TRBD1. The ends lost 6 bases at V and 7 bases at J; junction bases unmatched: 8. This CDR3 region has 13 residues. For the CDR3, the DNA is TGTGCCAGCAGATCTAAGACAGGGCGTGAAGCTTTCTTT. Protein sequence: CASRSKTGREAFF.